One and the same sample provided the 22 T cell receptor beta chains below, sequenced in a study of Ad26.COV2.S vaccination and SARS-CoV-2 variants (dated by TCRdb to about 2021). The method was the immunoSEQ multiplex PCR assay. Not all clones reach the TCRdb copy of this immuneACCESS table, which keeps in-frame sequences only. Checked studies attribute under half of the gap to unresolved V genes and leave the rest unexplained. The sample data list 300,000 to 400,000 clones, and around 87% of these were observed just once. The ten largest clonotypes hold about 3% of the sample. The treatment or condition label on this specimen signifies: some 20 received Ad26.COV2.S at low or high dose, single or two shots; 5 received placebo; per-sample allocation not given. For vaccine and placebo recipients, the sequenced repertoires came from samples collected on day 63 after the first injection. Sequenced material: peripheral blood, taken in a trial of Ad26.COV2.S vaccine versus placebo. Receptors were obtained from a person between 18 and 65 years old who received the Ad26.COV2.S COVID-19 vaccine or a placebo.

The V and J genes are TRBV7-8 and TRBJ1-2; TRBD1 is a possible D gene (5 bases). The CDR3 has 14 amino acids. Germline CDR1 and CDR2: SGHVS and FQNEAQ. V shed 5 bases and J shed 3 bases, with 13 bases lying between them. The CDR3 DNA reads as TGTGCCAGCAGCCCTACTGGGGCCCACTATGGCTACACCTTC. It encodes CASSPTGAHYGYTF. Drawing the rest from reference TRBV7-8 and TRBJ1-2, the complete variable domain is GAGVSQSPRYKVAKRGQDVALRCDPISGHVSLFWYQQALGQGPEFLTYFQNEAQLDKSGLPSDRFFAERPEGSVSTLKIQRTQQEDSAVYLCASSPTGAHYGYTFGSGTRLTVV.

The chain links TRBV2 to TRBJ1-5; 9 nucleotides agree with TRBD1. Trimming cost V 6 bases and J 12 bases; bases outside gene matches: 9. The length of the CDR3 is 13 residues. Germline V gene data show CDR1 as SNHLY and CDR2 as FYNNEI. The CDR3 loop reads CASRPTGGENQHF. Here the CDR3 DNA reads TGTGCCAGCAGGCCTACAGGGGGCGAGAACCAGCATTTT.

This chain joins TRBV5-5 and TRBJ1-1, with D possibly being TRBD1 (6 bases). V was trimmed by 5 bases and J by 5 bases, leaving 19 bases between them. Germline-derived CDR1 and CDR2 are SGHKS and YYEKEE (reference sequence). This CDR3 comprises 15 residues. The CDR3, as DNA: TGTGCCAGCAGGACGGAGGGGGGCCGCGAGACTGAAGCTTTCTTT. Protein: CASRTEGGRETEAFF.

This clone was observed a handful of times. The chain couples TRBV7-9 to TRBJ1-4; maybe TRBD1 (5 bases). Germline V CDR1 and CDR2: SEHNR, FQNEAQ (reference sequence). The length of the CDR3 is 15 residues. V lost 6 bases and J lost 3, with 14 bases in between. The CDR3 coding sequence is TGTGCCAGCAGTTTCAAGGGGTTGGCTAATGAAAAACTGTTTTTT. Translating gives CASSFKGLANEKLFF.

On this clone itself: The junction does not match germline at one end; this may be a read error. J is TRBJ1-5 and V is TRBV5-7; perhaps TRBD1 as D (6 bases). TRBV5-7 is given ORF status, its function remaining uncertain. This CDR3 is 13 amino acids long. For the CDR3, the DNA is TGTGCCAGCAGCTTGGGGGGGCGGCACCCTAACGGTTTT. Translating gives CASSLGGRHPNGF.

J is TRBJ1-5 and V is TRBV3-1 (or the pseudogene TRBV3-2); weak D call: TRBD1 (6 bases). This CDR3 spans 14 amino acids. Germline V gene sequence: CDR1 LGHDT, CDR2 YNNKEL (reference sequence). The ends were cut back, 4 bases at V and 9 bases at J, with 16 bases in the middle. The CDR3 is CASSPRAGEGPQHF. The CDR3 coding sequence is TGTGCCAGCAGCCCCCGGGCAGGGGAAGGGCCCCAGCATTTT.

In this sample, this clone turned up once. This chain links TRBV28 with TRBJ1-2; 8 nucleotides agree with TRBD1. Germline V gene lookup returns CDR1 MDHEN and CDR2 SYDVKM. V was pared by 9 bases and J by 0 bases, with 9 bases of the junction left unmatched. The length of the CDR3 is 15 residues. CDR3 nucleotides: TGTGCCAGTCTTTCACAGGGGGAGGCTAACTATGGCTACACCTTC. Its translation is CASLSQGEANYGYTF.

The chain employs TRBV5-4 and TRBJ2-5; 8 positions agree with TRBD1. V shed 2 bases and J 5 bases; nucleotides not matched to a gene: 5. The CDR3 consists of 14 residues. The germline V gene encodes CDR1 SGHNT and CDR2 YYREEE (reference sequence). The CDR3 here is CASSFDRGLETQYF. The DNA for the CDR3 is TGTGCCAGCAGCTTTGACAGGGGTTTGGAGACCCAGTACTTC.

On this clone: Other DNA sequences of this sample code for an identical CDR3. The chain links TRBV5-1 to TRBJ1-1, with a tentative D call TRBD1 (6 bases). The CDR3 consists of 14 residues. V gave up 3 bases and J gave up 0 bases, with 9 bases separating them. CDR1 is SGHRS and CDR2 is YFSETQ in the germline V gene. CDR3 bases: TGCGCCAGCAGCTCCGGACAGCTGAACACTGAAGCTTTCTTT. Translated, it gives CASSSGQLNTEAFF.

The genes are TRBV5-5 and TRBJ1-6; D is ambiguous. V lost 3 bases and J 7 bases, leaving 5 bases between the germline ends. Germline V gene data show CDR1 as SGHKS and CDR2 as YYEKEE (reference sequence). The CDR3 extends over 12 amino acids. The CDR3, as DNA: TGTGCCAGCAGCTCACACAATTCACCCCTCCACTTT. This gives the protein CASSSHNSPLHF.

V usage is TRBV6-5 and J usage is TRBJ1-5, with D hard to call. Trimming took 6 bases from V and 3 from J, leaving 9 bases between them. In germline, CDR1 is MNHEY, CDR2 SVGAGI. The length of the CDR3 is 13 residues. CDR3 sequence reads: CASRDGFNQPQHF. DNA for the CDR3: TGTGCCAGCAGAGACGGATTCAATCAGCCCCAGCATTTT.

The J gene is TRBJ2-3, the V gene TRBV6-5; 8 bases are shared with TRBD1. CDR3 length equals 16 residues. CDR1 MNHEY and CDR2 SVGAGI come from the germline V gene. Trimming cost V 2 bases and J 4 bases; bases outside gene matches: 8. Written as DNA, the CDR3 is TGTGCCAGCAGTTACAGGACAGGGTCTTTGGCAGATACGCAGTATTTT. Translating it yields CASSYRTGSLADTQYF.

This clone was seen once. The genes are TRBV7-2 and TRBJ1-2, with 7 bases identical to TRBD1. The junction had 3 bases not matched to a gene; V was cut back by 1 base and J by 1 base. CDR1 is SGHTA and CDR2 is FQGNSA in the germline V gene. This CDR3 contains 15 residues. In DNA form, the CDR3 reads TGTGCCAGCAGCTTAGGACAGGGCCTTAACTATGGCTACACCTTC. It yields the protein CASSLGQGLNYGYTF.

This rearrangement joins TRBV5-4 to TRBJ1-2, with D perhaps matching TRBD1 (5 bases). V was trimmed by 1 base and J by 5 bases, leaving 15 bases between them. CDR3 length: 15 residues. Germline V gives CDR1 SGHNT, CDR2 YYREEE (reference sequence). The chain's CDR3 is CASSLHRGGDYGYTF. The CDR3 bases are TGTGCCAGCAGCTTGCACCGAGGAGGGGATTATGGCTACACCTTC.

J is TRBJ2-2 and V is TRBV27; no reliable D call. V shed 6 bases and J shed 6 bases, with 8 bases lying between them. This CDR3 spans 12 amino acids. Germline assignment: CDR1 MNHEY and CDR2 SMNVEV (reference sequence). Here the CDR3 DNA reads TGTGCCAGCAGCCGTTGGGCCGGGGAGCTGTTTTTT. It translates to CASSRWAGELFF.

The chain links TRBV13 to TRBJ2-1; TRBD2 agrees at 10 bases. The CDR3 contains 15 residues. Germline CDR1 PRHDT, CDR2 FYEKMQ (reference sequence). The V gene end was trimmed by 5 bases and the J gene end by 5 bases; junction bases not matched to a gene: 6. The CDR3: CASSLSGGLDNEQFF. DNA for the CDR3: TGTGCCAGCAGCCTTAGCGGGGGGCTTGACAATGAGCAGTTCTTC.

This chain links TRBV7-8 with TRBJ2-1; a weak D match, TRBD1 (6 bases). Germline V gene sequence: CDR1 SGHVS, CDR2 FQNEAQ. The CDR3 loop spans 13 amino acids. V was shortened by 7 bases and J by 4 bases, with 11 bases between the two germline ends. CDR3 coding DNA: TGTGCCAGCAACTCTGGACAGTACAATGAGCAGTTCTTC. The encoded protein is CASNSGQYNEQFF.

This chain links TRBV5-8 with TRBJ2-5, with TRBD2 identical over 10 bases. V trimming: 4 bases; J trimming: 5 bases; junction bases outside the gene matches: 8. The CDR3 contains 15 residues. Germline CDR1 and CDR2: SGHTS and YDEGEE. The CDR3 here is CASSHLAGVHETQYF. CDR3 bases: TGTGCCAGCAGCCACCTAGCGGGGGTGCACGAGACCCAGTACTTC.

The chain recombines TRBV18 with TRBJ1-4; D is ambiguous. The CDR3 is made up of 14 amino acids. V lost 0 bases and J lost 0, with 2 bases in between. CDR1 and CDR2 (germline): KGHSH, LQKENI. In nucleotides, the CDR3 is TGTGCCAGCTCACCACCCTCAACTAATGAAAAACTGTTTTTT. This codes for CASSPPSTNEKLFF. Variable domain in full (rest from reference TRBV18 and TRBJ1-4): NAGVMQNPRHLVRRRGQEARLRCSPMKGHSHVYWYRQLPEEGLKFMVYLQKENIIDESGMPKERFSAEFPKEGPSILRIQQVVRGDSAAYFCASSPPSTNEKLFFGSGTQLSVL.

V usage is TRBV7-2 and J usage is TRBJ1-1; D might be TRBD1 (5 bases). The CDR3 extends over 15 amino acids. Trimming pared 2 bases from V and 0 bases from J, leaving 10 bases between. Looked up from germline, CDR1 is SGHTA and CDR2 is FQGNSA. Here the CDR3 DNA reads TGTGCCAGCAGCTTATGGCAGGGAATGAACACTGAAGCTTTCTTT. Translating gives CASSLWQGMNTEAFF.

The chain has TRBV3-1 (or the pseudogene TRBV3-2) and TRBJ1-4; D gene uncertain. Trimming pared 3 bases from V and 0 bases from J, leaving 8 bases between. Per the germline V gene, CDR1 is LGHDT and CDR2 is YNNKEL (reference sequence). The length of the CDR3 is 15 residues. The CDR3 reads CASSHGLATNEKLFF. The CDR3 bases are TGTGCCAGCAGCCACGGACTCGCAACTAATGAAAAACTGTTTTTT.

This clone was counted only a few times. This chain uses TRBV7-9 with TRBJ2-7; D is possibly TRBD1 or TRBD2 (5 bases each). V gave up 3 bases and J gave up 0 bases, with 12 bases separating them. Germline assignment: CDR1 SEHNR and CDR2 FQNEAQ (reference sequence). CDR3 length: 15 residues. The CDR3 DNA is TGTGCCAGCAGCTTGGGGTCAGGGAGCTCCTACGAGCAGTACTTC. This gives the protein CASSLGSGSSYEQYF.